A single sample is the source of the 20 T cell receptor beta chains below, sequenced in a study of beta chain features in type 1 diabetes. Reverse transcribing all isolated RNA meant expressed TCRB transcripts were sequenced. Data came from immunoSEQ multiplex PCR; TCRdb stores just in-frame clones and leaves some out. The sample includes hundreds of thousands of clones, 9.3% of them seen just once. Whole-study results and caveats: Within each of all four CD4+ subsets, Type 1 diabetes patients had TCRB CDR3s that were moderately but significantly shorter.

No cognate antigen is known for these TCRs. The sequenced sample was central memory CD4+ T cells from blood. The receptors stem from a man between 25 and 39 years old with type 1 diabetes.

In its sample, this clone was seen many times. J is TRBJ2-3 and V is TRBV7-2; D is unclear. Trimming removed 1 base at V and 1 base at J, with 9 bases between. Germline V gene sequence: CDR1 SGHTA, CDR2 FQGNSA. The CDR3 extends over 15 amino acids. CDR3 sequence reads: CASSLVVGGTDTQYF. DNA of the CDR3: TGTGCCAGCAGCTTAGTAGTGGGTGGCACAGATACGCAGTATTTT.

CDR3 bases: TGTGCCAGCAGCGTAGATGGCAGGGTTGACTATGGCTACACCTTC. Residues: CASSVDGRVDYGYTF. This chain links TRBV9 with TRBJ1-2, with a possible D match to TRBD1 (5 bases). The CDR3 runs to 15 residues. CDR1 and CDR2 (germline): SGDLS, YYNGEE. V was shortened by 0 bases and J by 3 bases, with 12 bases between the two germline ends.

This clone was detected a few times. The sample contains more than one DNA sequence encoding this CDR3. The rearrangement joins TRBV7-9 to TRBJ1-1; D remains unclear. The ends were cut back, 1 base at V and 1 base at J, with 7 bases in the middle. The CDR3 extends over 14 amino acids. CDR1 SEHNR and CDR2 FQNEAQ come from the germline V gene (reference sequence). The CDR3 region is CASSLGQTNTEAFF. The CDR3 DNA follows: TGTGCCAGCAGCTTAGGGCAGACGAACACTGAAGCTTTCTTT.

This clone was seen a handful of times. Other DNA sequences in the sample encode the same CDR3. The J gene is TRBJ2-3, the V gene TRBV6-1; D uncertain. Trimming removed 0 bases from V and 0 bases from J, with 4 bases in between. This CDR3 has 14 amino acids. Germline CDR1 reads MNHNS; CDR2 reads SASEGT. DNA for the CDR3: TGTGCCAGCAGTGAAGCAAGGAGCACAGATACGCAGTATTTT. Translating it yields CASSEARSTDTQYF.

The chain carries TRBV5-1 and TRBJ2-7, with D tentatively TRBD2 (5 bases). The CDR3 consists of 14 residues. Trimming stripped 0 bases from V and 2 bases from J, with 9 bases between. Looked up from germline, CDR1 is SGHRS and CDR2 is YFSETQ. CDR3 DNA: TGCGCCAGCAGCTTGGGTCCGGGGACCTACGAGCAGTACTTC. This gives the protein CASSLGPGTYEQYF.

This clone was observed many times. The chain combines TRBV7-2 with TRBJ2-3, with a tentative D call TRBD1 (5 bases). Trimming shortened V by 1 base and J by 8 bases, and 13 bases separated the two germline ends. Germline CDR1 is SGHTA and CDR2 is FQGNSA. The CDR3 is 14 amino acids. CDR3 nucleotides: TGTGCCAGCAGCTTAGACACGGATAGGGGTACGCAGTATTTT. Protein: CASSLDTDRGTQYF.

The chain uses TRBV4-1 and TRBJ1-2; 7 bases match TRBD1. The V segment lost 2 bases and the J segment 4 bases; nucleotides outside the gene matches: 7. CDR1 MGHRA and CDR2 YSYEKL come from the germline V gene. The CDR3 covers 15 residues. The CDR3: CASSQLPGQSYGYTF. The CDR3, as DNA: TGCGCCAGCAGCCAACTCCCGGGACAGAGCTATGGCTACACCTTC.

This clone was detected only a few times. This chain uses TRBV5-1 with TRBJ2-5; D possibly matches TRBD1 or TRBD2 (5 bases each). Germline CDR1 and CDR2: SGHRS and YFSETQ. This CDR3 contains 13 residues. Trimming cost V 6 bases and J 3 bases, with 12 bases left between them. DNA of the CDR3: TGCGCCAGCAACGAGGGGCTTGAAGAGACCCAGTACTTC. As protein: CASNEGLEETQYF.

A few counts support this clone. The rearrangement uses TRBV28 and TRBJ2-7, with D maybe TRBD2 (6 bases). The ends were cut back, 10 bases at V and 0 bases at J, with 13 bases in the middle. The germline CDR1 and CDR2 sequences are MDHEN and SYDVKM. This CDR3 region has 13 residues. The CDR3 sequence is CATLGGSSYEQYF. The CDR3 nucleotides are TGTGCCACCCTGGGGGGTAGCTCCTACGAGCAGTACTTC.

The table lists this clone with a few counts. This chain connects TRBV9 to TRBJ2-1; D might be TRBD1 (5 bases). CDR1 SGDLS and CDR2 YYNGEE come from the germline V gene. Trimming pared 6 bases from V and 6 bases from J, leaving 19 bases between. The CDR3 sequence is 15 residues long. The CDR3 here is CASTERPGQGNEQFF. The CDR3 DNA reads TGTGCCAGCACCGAGAGGCCAGGGCAGGGCAATGAGCAGTTCTTC. Full variable domain (missing parts from reference TRBV9 and TRBJ2-1): DSGVTQTPKHLITATGQRVTLRCSPRSGDLSVYWYQQSLDQGLQFLIQYYNGEERAKGNILERFSAQQFPDLHSELNLSSLELGDSALYFCASTERPGQGNEQFFGPGTRLTVL.

This clone has just a few counts. The chain has TRBV6-5 and TRBJ1-5; D possibly corresponds to TRBD1 (5 bases). CDR3 length equals 15 residues. The V and J ends lost 2 bases and 7 bases respectively, with 15 bases between them. Germline assignment: CDR1 MNHEY and CDR2 SVGAGI. CDR3 amino acids: CASSYRGLQVQPQHF. DNA for the CDR3: TGTGCCAGCAGTTACAGGGGTTTACAGGTGCAGCCCCAGCATTTT.

This clone was picked up a small number of times. The rearrangement uses TRBV10-3 and TRBJ2-3; D perhaps matches TRBD2 (6 bases). Germline-derived CDR1 and CDR2 are ENHRY and SYGVKD. Trimming took 3 bases from V and 1 from J, leaving 11 bases between them. The CDR3 sequence is 15 residues long. For the CDR3, the DNA is TGTGCCATCAGTGATGCTAGCGAGGGCACAGATACGCAGTATTTT. This sequence encodes CAISDASEGTDTQYF.

The chain uses TRBV7-8 and TRBJ1-3; 7 bases align to TRBD1. The CDR3 length is 12 residues. The ends lost 8 bases at V and 7 bases at J; junction bases unmatched: 5. Germline CDR1 reads SGHVS; CDR2 reads FQNEAQ. CDR3 nucleotides: TGTGCCAGCGGAAAACAGGGGAACACCATATATTTT. This gives the protein CASGKQGNTIYF. The whole variable domain, filled in from reference TRBV7-8 and TRBJ1-3, reads GAGVSQSPRYKVAKRGQDVALRCDPISGHVSLFWYQQALGQGPEFLTYFQNEAQLDKSGLPSDRFFAERPEGSVSTLKIQRTQQEDSAVYLCASGKQGNTIYFGEGSWLTVV.

DNA of the CDR3: TGTGCCAGCAGCTTAGCAACGGGGAACATTCAGTACTTC. Its translation: CASSLATGNIQYF. This chain connects TRBV7-2 to TRBJ2-4, with D possibly being TRBD2 (5 bases). The CDR3 sequence is 13 residues long. Trimming left V 0 bases short and J 7 bases short, with 7 bases between. Germline V gene sequence: CDR1 SGHTA, CDR2 FQGNSA.

This clone has only a few counts. The sample has other DNA sequences that encode this CDR3 too. V is TRBV5-1 and J is TRBJ1-1; TRBD1 might be the D (6 bases). The germline V gene encodes CDR1 SGHRS and CDR2 YFSETQ. CDR3 length equals 14 residues. V gave up 5 bases and J gave up 1 base, with 12 bases separating them. CDR3 DNA sequence: TGCGCCAGCAGTCTACAGGGCTGGAACACTGAAGCTTTCTTT. Translating gives CASSLQGWNTEAFF.

The chain uses TRBV7-9 and TRBJ2-7; TRBD2 matches 10 bases. Germline V CDR1 and CDR2: SEHNR, FQNEAQ (reference sequence). CDR3 length: 14 amino acids. V shed 1 base, J shed 7 bases, and the junction held 4 bases outside the gene matches. In DNA, the CDR3 is TGTGCCAGCAGCTTAGTAGCGGGGGGTGGTGAGCAGTACTTC. Its translation is CASSLVAGGGEQYF.

This clone was detected only a few times. This chain links TRBV28 with TRBJ1-2; TRBD1 matches at 7 bases. The CDR3 is 14 residues long. Germline V gene data show CDR1 as MDHEN and CDR2 as SYDVKM. The V segment lost 5 bases and the J segment 5 bases; nucleotides outside the gene matches: 8. This CDR3 is CASSLRTGIYGYTF. In nucleotides, the CDR3 is TGTGCCAGCAGTCTCAGGACAGGAATTTATGGCTACACCTTC.

Many counts were recorded for this clone. The chain carries TRBV30 and TRBJ2-2; D unclear. In germline, CDR1 is GTSNPN, CDR2 SVGIG (reference sequence). This CDR3 contains 13 residues. Trimming stripped 0 bases from V and 8 bases from J, with 10 bases between. The DNA for the CDR3 is TGTGCCTGGAGTGTAATAACGGCGGGGGAGCTGTTTTTT. Its translation: CAWSVITAGELFF.

This clone was picked up a small number of times. The CDR3 sequence: CASRDSNQPQHF. CDR3 nucleotide sequence: TGTGCCAGTCGGGACAGTAATCAGCCCCAGCATTTT. The V gene is TRBV19, the J gene TRBJ1-5, with 7 bases fitting TRBD1. J lost 4 bases, V lost 8 bases, and 2 bases had no gene match. In germline, CDR1 is LNHDA, CDR2 SQIVND (reference sequence). This CDR3 contains 12 residues.

In this sample, this clone turned up a few times. The V call is TRBV6-5, the J call TRBJ1-5; possibly TRBD1 for D (6 bases). The V and J ends lost 6 bases and 4 bases respectively, with 10 bases between them. CDR1 MNHEY and CDR2 SVGAGI come from the germline V gene. This CDR3 region has 13 residues. CDR3 amino acids: CASRPDRNQPQHF. CDR3 DNA sequence: TGTGCCAGCAGGCCCGACAGGAATCAGCCCCAGCATTTT.